This is a list of T cell receptor beta chains from one sample in a study of shared clonotypes between healthy human individuals. Produced via immunoSEQ multiplex PCR; TCRdb's table is partial and in-frame only. Of roughly 650,000 clones in the sample, 90% to 97% were seen once. The specimen was naive CD8+ T cells sorted from blood. All receptors come from a woman younger than 45 in good health. CDR3s include the opening cysteine and the closing phenylalanine or tryptophan. Each record gives: CDR3 DNA, CDR3 protein, D gene, V gene, J gene, clone size. The D gene is left open where the match is weak. Clone size, where shown, is once, few, many, or a class for clones that have expanded.

cdr3_nt: TGCGCCAGCAGCCCAGCGGGAGGGAAGAATGAGCAGTTCTTC
cdr3_aa: CASSPAGGKNEQFF
d_call: TRBD2
v_call: TRBV5-1
j_call: TRBJ2-1
clone_size: NA

cdr3_nt: TGTGCCAGCAGCTTAGGCCTGACAGGGAGTAGTTATGGCTACACCTTC
cdr3_aa: CASSLGLTGSSYGYTF
d_call: TRBD1
v_call: TRBV13
j_call: TRBJ1-2
clone_size: NA

cdr3_nt: TGTGCCAGCAGCCCCCGGGCGGGAAAGTACAATGAGCAGTTCTTC
cdr3_aa: CASSPRAGKYNEQFF
d_call: NA
v_call: TRBV7-9
j_call: TRBJ2-1
clone_size: NA

cdr3_nt: TGTGCCAGCAGCTTAGTGACAGCGTACACTGAAGCTTTCTTT
cdr3_aa: CASSLVTAYTEAFF
d_call: NA
v_call: TRBV5-6
j_call: TRBJ1-1
clone_size: NA

cdr3_nt: TGCAGCGTTGAAGAGGGGACAGGGGGAGCCTACGAGCAGTACTTC
cdr3_aa: CSVEEGTGGAYEQYF
d_call: TRBD1
v_call: TRBV29-1
j_call: TRBJ2-7
clone_size: once

cdr3_nt: TGTGCCAGTAGCCCCGTGACAGTTTACAATGAGCAGTTCTTC
cdr3_aa: CASSPVTVYNEQFF
d_call: NA
v_call: TRBV19
j_call: TRBJ2-1
clone_size: NA

cdr3_nt: TGTGCCAGCAGCTTGTTTGGGACAGGGGTCATGAACACTGAAGCTTTCTTT
cdr3_aa: CASSLFGTGVMNTEAFF
d_call: TRBD1
v_call: TRBV5-4
j_call: TRBJ1-1
clone_size: NA

cdr3_nt: TGTGCCAGCAGTAGCACAGGGTTTCGACTTCAGCCCCAGCATTTT
cdr3_aa: CASSSTGFRLQPQHF
d_call: NA
v_call: TRBV6-1
j_call: TRBJ1-5
clone_size: NA

cdr3_nt: TGTGCCAGCAGCTTAGTCCCGCGCGAGGGGGAGCAGTTCTTC
cdr3_aa: CASSLVPREGEQFF
d_call: NA
v_call: TRBV7-8
j_call: TRBJ2-1
clone_size: NA

cdr3_nt: TGTGCCAGTAGTATTAACTTAGGCGGGGAGCTGTTTTTT
cdr3_aa: CASSINLGGELFF
d_call: NA
v_call: TRBV19
j_call: TRBJ2-2
clone_size: NA

cdr3_nt: TGCGCCAGCAGCCTCTGGACTCGTAGCTCCTACGAGCAGTACTTC
cdr3_aa: CASSLWTRSSYEQYF
d_call: NA
v_call: TRBV5-1
j_call: TRBJ2-7
clone_size: NA

cdr3_nt: TGTGCCAGCAGCTACGAGGTCTCCTACGAGCAGTACTTC
cdr3_aa: CASSYEVSYEQYF
d_call: NA
v_call: TRBV5-6
j_call: TRBJ2-7
clone_size: NA

cdr3_nt: TGCGCCAGCAGCTCTTCGGACGACTATGGCTACACCTTC
cdr3_aa: CASSSSDDYGYTF
d_call: NA
v_call: TRBV5-1
j_call: TRBJ1-2
clone_size: NA

cdr3_nt: TGTGCCAGCAGGGGCCTGGATTGGGGCACTGAAGCTTTCTTT
cdr3_aa: CASRGLDWGTEAFF
d_call: NA
v_call: TRBV6-1
j_call: TRBJ1-1
clone_size: few

cdr3_nt: TGTGCCTGGAGCGCTTCGGGTGAAGCTTTCTTT
cdr3_aa: CAWSASGEAFF
d_call: NA
v_call: TRBV30
j_call: TRBJ1-1
clone_size: NA

cdr3_nt: TGTGCCAGCAGCCCGCACGGGGGGAGGTTGGGGGAGCAGTACTTC
cdr3_aa: CASSPHGGRLGEQYF
d_call: TRBD2
v_call: TRBV4-2
j_call: TRBJ2-7
clone_size: NA

cdr3_nt: TGTGCCAGCAGCTTGGGACAGGGGTTTTACGAGCAGTACTTC
cdr3_aa: CASSLGQGFYEQYF
d_call: TRBD1
v_call: TRBV13
j_call: TRBJ2-7
clone_size: NA

cdr3_nt: TGTGCCAGCAGCTTAGATGGGATGAACACCGGGGAGCTGTTTTTT
cdr3_aa: CASSLDGMNTGELFF
d_call: NA
v_call: TRBV11-2
j_call: TRBJ2-2
clone_size: NA

cdr3_nt: TGTGCCAGCAGCCACCCCGGACAGGGGCTCCCTGAAGCTTTCTTT
cdr3_aa: CASSHPGQGLPEAFF
d_call: TRBD1
v_call: TRBV4-2
j_call: TRBJ1-1
clone_size: NA

cdr3_nt: TGTGCCAGTAGTATAGTTCCTGGAAGCTACAATGAGCAGTTCTTC
cdr3_aa: CASSIVPGSYNEQFF
d_call: NA
v_call: TRBV19
j_call: TRBJ2-1
clone_size: NA

cdr3_nt: TGTGCCAGCAGCGGACTAGCGGGAGTTTACTACGAGCAGTACTTC
cdr3_aa: CASSGLAGVYYEQYF
d_call: TRBD2
v_call: TRBV7-9
j_call: TRBJ2-7
clone_size: NA

cdr3_nt: TGTGCCAGCAGTGAACGGTGGTCCAGCCTAGGCTCCTACGAGCAGTACTTC
cdr3_aa: CASSERWSSLGSYEQYF
d_call: NA
v_call: TRBV6-1
j_call: TRBJ2-7
clone_size: NA

cdr3_nt: TGTGCCAGCAGCTTAGGCGGTCAAGAGACCCAGTACTTC
cdr3_aa: CASSLGGQETQYF
d_call: NA
v_call: TRBV7-8
j_call: TRBJ2-5
clone_size: NA

cdr3_nt: TGTGCCAGCAGCTTAGGGGCTAGCAGAAGCACAGATACGCAGTATTTT
cdr3_aa: CASSLGASRSTDTQYF
d_call: NA
v_call: TRBV7-9
j_call: TRBJ2-3
clone_size: NA

cdr3_nt: TGCAGCGTTGGACGGGAGGGGAGTGTAGATACGCAGTATTTT
cdr3_aa: CSVGREGSVDTQYF
d_call: TRBD2
v_call: TRBV29-1
j_call: TRBJ2-3
clone_size: NA

cdr3_nt: TGTGCCACCAGCAGAGATAGAGGGCTGAATGAGCAGTTCTTC
cdr3_aa: CATSRDRGLNEQFF
d_call: NA
v_call: TRBV15
j_call: TRBJ2-1
clone_size: NA

cdr3_nt: TGTGCCAGCAGTTTCACAGAACCATACACTGAAGCTTTCTTT
cdr3_aa: CASSFTEPYTEAFF
d_call: NA
v_call: TRBV28
j_call: TRBJ1-1
clone_size: NA

cdr3_nt: TGCAGCTTCAGACTAGCGGGAGGGGGGGTAGTCGACAACATACGCACAGATACGCAGTATTTT
cdr3_aa: CSFRLAGGGVVDNIRTDTQYF
d_call: TRBD2
v_call: TRBV29-1
j_call: TRBJ2-3
clone_size: NA

cdr3_nt: TGTGCCAGCAGCTTTAGCGGGCGTTCCTACGAGCAGTACTTC
cdr3_aa: CASSFSGRSYEQYF
d_call: TRBD2
v_call: TRBV13
j_call: TRBJ2-7
clone_size: NA

cdr3_nt: TGTGCCAGCAGCTTGGATTCCGGGACAGGCAATGAGCAGTTCTTC
cdr3_aa: CASSLDSGTGNEQFF
d_call: TRBD1
v_call: TRBV5-5
j_call: TRBJ2-1
clone_size: NA

cdr3_nt: TGTGCCAGCAGCCCGTCGGTAGCGGAGTACAATGAGCAGTTCTTC
cdr3_aa: CASSPSVAEYNEQFF
d_call: NA
v_call: TRBV13
j_call: TRBJ2-1
clone_size: NA

cdr3_nt: TGTGCCAGCAGTTCCCGGGCTAGCGACACCGGGGAGCTGTTTTTT
cdr3_aa: CASSSRASDTGELFF
d_call: NA
v_call: TRBV6-5
j_call: TRBJ2-2
clone_size: NA

cdr3_nt: TGTGCCAGCAGCTCCACTAGCGGGAGAGGGGATGAGCAGTTCTTC
cdr3_aa: CASSSTSGRGDEQFF
d_call: TRBD2
v_call: TRBV7-2
j_call: TRBJ2-1
clone_size: NA